The next 21 T cell receptor beta chains were all read from a single sample in a study of blood T cell repertoires in COVID-19. The data were produced by immunoSEQ multiplex PCR, yet TCRdb's version contains in-frame clones alone and is incomplete. The table shows over 45,000 clones, with 89% occurring only once. Input material: peripheral blood. Every receptor here comes from a woman aged 55 to 70 with COVID-19, enrolled during active disease.

This clone was observed a few times. CDR3 residues: CASGGSAGELFF. The CDR3 coding sequence is TGTGCTAGTGGGGGGAGTGCCGGGGAGCTGTTTTTT. V is TRBV12-5 and J is TRBJ2-2; possibly TRBD2 for D (5 bases). Germline V lookup: CDR1 LGHNT, CDR2 FRNRAP. V was cut by 6 bases and J by 6 bases, with 8 bases left in between. CDR3 size: 12 residues. The variable domain in full, with the rest retrieved from reference TRBV12-5 and TRBJ2-2, is DARVTQTPRHKVTEMGQEVTMRCQPILGHNTVFWYRQTMMQGLELLAYFRNRAPLDDSGMPKDRFSAEMPDATLATLKIQPSEPRDSAVYFCASGGSAGELFFGEGSRLTVL.

This chain connects TRBV19 to TRBJ2-2; 7 bases are a match to TRBD2. V lost 7 bases, J lost 2 bases, and 4 bases stayed unmatched. This CDR3 has 14 residues. Germline CDR1 is LNHDA and CDR2 is SQIVND (reference sequence). CDR3 in amino acids: CASTAGVNTGELFF. DNA of the CDR3: TGTGCCAGTACTGCGGGAGTAAACACCGGGGAGCTGTTTTTT.

This chain links TRBV6-1 with TRBJ1-5; D unclear. CDR1 MNHNS and CDR2 SASEGT come from the germline V gene. The length of the CDR3 is 13 residues. V lost 1 base and J lost 3, with 4 bases in between. As DNA, the CDR3 is TGTGCCAGCAGTGAAGACATCAATCAGCCCCAGCATTTT. Amino acid sequence: CASSEDINQPQHF.

The chain carries TRBV19 and TRBJ2-7; 8 positions agree with TRBD2. The CDR3 loop spans 14 amino acids. With V trimmed by 5 bases and J by 3 bases, 6 bases remained unmatched. Germline V gene data show CDR1 as LNHDA and CDR2 as SQIVND (reference sequence). CDR3 nucleotide sequence: TGTGCCAGTAGTGAAAGCGGGAGAGTCTACGAGCAGTACTTC. Amino acids: CASSESGRVYEQYF.

The rearrangement links TRBV28 to TRBJ1-1; D possibly corresponds to TRBD1 (5 bases). V was clipped by 6 bases and J by 0 bases, with 14 bases between them. The CDR3 has 15 amino acids. Germline values: CDR1 MDHEN, CDR2 SYDVKM. CDR3 loop: CASSQRQLVNTEAFF. CDR3 nucleotide sequence: TGTGCCAGCAGCCAGCGACAGTTAGTGAACACTGAAGCTTTCTTT.

V is TRBV5-1 and J is TRBJ1-1; D call uncertain. CDR1 is SGHRS, CDR2 YFSETQ, per germline. V was cut by 0 bases and J by 5 bases, with 17 bases left in between. This CDR3 is built from 16 residues. The DNA of the CDR3 is TGCGCCAGCAGCTTGGGGAGAACCCCGGGAGGGACTGAAGCTTTCTTT. The encoded protein is CASSLGRTPGGTEAFF.

The chain has TRBV7-6 and TRBJ2-5; D possibly corresponds to TRBD1 (5 bases). Trimming left V 2 bases short and J 5 bases short, with 15 bases between. Germline CDR1 SGHVS, CDR2 FNYEAQ. This CDR3 comprises 15 residues. DNA for the CDR3: TGTGCCAGCAGCTTATCAGGGTACCTGGGGGAGACCCAGTACTTC. Its translation: CASSLSGYLGETQYF. Based on the CDR3 plus reference TRBV7-6 and TRBJ2-5, the full variable domain is GAGVSQSPRYKVTKRGQDVALRCDPISGHVSLYWYRQALGQGPEFLTYFNYEAQQDKSGLPNDRFSAERPEGSISTLTIQRTEQRDSAMYRCASSLSGYLGETQYFGPGTRLLVL.

The V gene is TRBV9, the J gene TRBJ1-2; no definite D call. The CDR3 contains 13 residues. Germline V gene data show CDR1 as SGDLS and CDR2 as YYNGEE. Trimming shortened V by 0 bases and J by 5 bases, and 8 bases separated the two germline ends. CDR3 loop: CASSVAANYGYTF. The DNA of the CDR3 is TGTGCCAGCAGCGTAGCAGCGAATTATGGCTACACCTTC.

The chain carries TRBV4-1 and TRBJ1-1; 8 bases agree with TRBD1. Germline V gene sequence: CDR1 MGHRA, CDR2 YSYEKL. The CDR3 contains 14 residues. Germline trimming cut 1 base from V and 7 bases from J; bases unmatched to any gene: 5. CDR3 sequence: CASSQVQGANEAFF. As DNA, the CDR3 is TGCGCCAGCAGCCAAGTCCAGGGGGCAAATGAAGCTTTCTTT.

V usage is TRBV19 and J usage is TRBJ1-2; D is ambiguous. V lost 3 bases and J lost 2, with 7 bases in between. Germline V CDR1 and CDR2: LNHDA, SQIVND (reference sequence). The length of the CDR3 is 13 residues. CDR3 sequence: CASSMATNYGYTF. The CDR3 coding sequence is TGTGCCAGTAGTATGGCCACCAACTATGGCTACACCTTC.

The V gene is TRBV5-4, the J gene TRBJ2-6; the D is unclear. CDR1 is SGHNT, CDR2 YYREEE, per germline (reference sequence). The CDR3 sequence is 13 residues long. V shed 3 bases and J shed 4 bases, with 5 bases lying between them. The CDR3: CASSSLGANVLTF. Written as DNA, the CDR3 is TGTGCCAGCAGCTCCCTCGGGGCCAACGTCCTGACTTTC.

V and J are TRBV30 and TRBJ1-1, with 7 nucleotides matching TRBD1. There are 12 residues in the CDR3. The germline V gene encodes CDR1 GTSNPN and CDR2 SVGIG (reference sequence). V shed 5 bases, J shed 5 bases, and the junction held 5 bases outside the gene matches. The CDR3 reads CAWGTVRTEAFF. The CDR3 coding sequence is TGTGCCTGGGGGACAGTAAGGACTGAAGCTTTCTTT.

The gene calls are TRBV11-2 and TRBJ2-7, with D possibly TRBD2 on 5 matching bases. CDR1 is SGHAT, CDR2 FQNNGV, per germline. The V end was cut by 5 bases, the J end by 2 bases, with 13 bases between. The CDR3 covers 14 residues. The CDR3 region is CASSLGPGTYEQYF. Written as DNA, the CDR3 is TGTGCCAGCAGCCTCGGGCCGGGGACCTACGAGCAGTACTTC.

The chain links TRBV10-2 to TRBJ2-5, with TRBD2 matching 9 bases. Germline trimming cut 0 bases from V and 5 bases from J; bases unmatched to any gene: 7. Looked up from germline, CDR1 is WSHSY and CDR2 is SAAADI. The CDR3 runs to 16 residues. In DNA form, the CDR3 reads TGCGCCAGCAGTGAGTCGTTAGCGGGAGAACGCGAGACCCAGTACTTC. Encoded protein: CASSESLAGERETQYF.

The genes are TRBV4-3 and TRBJ2-4, with a weak D call TRBD2 (7 bases). Trimming stripped 1 base from V and 8 bases from J, with 15 bases between. The CDR3 loop spans 15 amino acids. Germline V gene sequence: CDR1 LGHNA, CDR2 YSLEER. The CDR3, as DNA: TGCGCCAGCAGCCAAGGGACAGTCCGGGGGGACATTCAGTACTTC. As protein: CASSQGTVRGDIQYF.

The chain has TRBV6-1 and TRBJ1-5; 8 bases agree with TRBD1. The germline V gene has CDR1 MNHNS and CDR2 SASEGT. CDR3 length: 15 amino acids. J gave up 3 bases and V 3 bases, and 4 bases lay outside the gene matches. The CDR3, as DNA: TGTGCCAGCAGTGAGGACAGGGACAACAATCAGCCCCAGCATTTT. Protein sequence: CASSEDRDNNQPQHF.

This chain joins TRBV19 and TRBJ1-2, with 7 bases aligning to TRBD1. V shed 9 bases and J 0 bases; nucleotides not matched to a gene: 10. CDR1 LNHDA and CDR2 SQIVND come from the germline V gene (reference sequence). The CDR3 covers 15 residues. The CDR3 nucleotides read TGTGCCAGCGCCGTGGGACAGCTTTCTAACTATGGCTACACCTTC. Encoded protein: CASAVGQLSNYGYTF.

The rearrangement links TRBV27 to TRBJ2-2; a weak D match, TRBD2 (5 bases). Germline values: CDR1 MNHEY, CDR2 SMNVEV (reference sequence). Trimming left V 5 bases short and J 8 bases short, with 12 bases between. The CDR3 is 13 amino acids. CDR3 protein: CASSAEVAGELFF. In DNA form, the CDR3 reads TGTGCCAGCAGTGCGGAGGTGGCGGGGGAGCTGTTTTTT.

The DNA of the CDR3 is TGTGCCAGCAGTGTCGTGGGGCGAAATCAGCCCCAGCATTTT. Translating gives CASSVVGRNQPQHF. The chain uses TRBV2 and TRBJ1-5; D possibly corresponds to TRBD1 (5 bases). The ends were cut back, 4 bases at V and 4 bases at J, with 11 bases in the middle. The length of the CDR3 is 14 residues. Germline V CDR1 and CDR2: SNHLY, FYNNEI.

The chain uses TRBV7-6 and TRBJ2-3; 8 nucleotides match TRBD2. Per germline, CDR1 SGHVS and CDR2 FNYEAQ. The J segment lost 0 bases and the V segment lost 3 bases, leaving 2 bases of the junction unmatched. The CDR3 is 15 amino acids. The DNA of the CDR3 is TGTGCCAGCAGCTTGATAGCGGGGAGCACAGATACGCAGTATTTT. This codes for CASSLIAGSTDTQYF.

CDR3 amino acids: CASSYGRSPRGTEQFF. DNA for the CDR3: TGTGCCAGCAGTTACGGGCGCAGTCCCCGGGGGACTGAGCAGTTCTTC. The rearrangement links TRBV6-2 or TRBV6-3 to TRBJ2-1; weak D call: TRBD2 (6 bases). V lost 2 bases, J lost 9 bases, and 20 bases lay in between. Germline assignment: CDR1 MNHEY and CDR2 SVGEGT. The CDR3 totals 16 residues.